These 23 T cell receptor beta chains were sequenced from one sample in a study of graft-versus-host responses after intestinal transplantation. Libraries were prepared by immunoSEQ multiplex PCR; TCRdb keeps only in-frame clonotypes and omits some of them. The sample records 20,000 to 30,000 clones, about 40% being singletons. The starting material was alloreactive CD4+ T cells from a mixed lymphocyte reaction culture, obtained before intestinal transplant. Regarding subset: CFSE-low proliferating T cells sorted from roughly six-day pre-transplant mixed lymphocyte reaction (GvH or HvG direction). Source of these receptors: a human patient who received an intestinal transplant.

The chain is built from TRBV6-1 and TRBJ2-3; 15 positions agree with TRBD2. V lost 4 bases to trimming and J lost 4 bases; unmatched junction nucleotides: 6. The germline gives CDR1 MNHNS, CDR2 SASEGT. The CDR3 length is 17 residues. CDR3 sequence (DNA): TGTGCCAGCAGTGGGACTAGCGGGAGGGCCCTCGCAGATACGCAGTATTTT. Translated: CASSGTSGRALADTQYF.

This clone was seen just once. The chain is built from TRBV29-1 and TRBJ2-1; 12 bases fit TRBD2. The CDR3 consists of 15 residues. Germline CDR1 is SQVTM and CDR2 is ANQGSEA. The ends lost 6 bases at V and 7 bases at J; junction bases unmatched: 10. CDR3 DNA sequence: TGCAGCGTCGAAAGATCTAGCGGGGGGGCGAATGAGCAGTTCTTC. Its translation: CSVERSSGGANEQFF.

The chain couples TRBV19 to TRBJ2-7, with 8 positions matching TRBD2. The CDR3 sequence is 14 residues long. Trimming removed 5 bases from V and 2 bases from J; junction bases left unmatched: 5. Germline-derived CDR1 and CDR2 are LNHDA and SQIVND (reference sequence). CDR3 DNA: TGTGCCAGTAGTGTCAGCGGGAGTCCCTACGAGCAGTACTTC. Amino acid sequence: CASSVSGSPYEQYF.

V usage is TRBV11-3 and J usage is TRBJ2-7, with D possibly being TRBD1 (6 bases). V was clipped by 0 bases and J by 2 bases, with 11 bases between them. The germline V gene has CDR1 SGHNT and CDR2 YENEEA. CDR3 size: 15 residues. The CDR3 sequence is CASSLDLTGAYEQYF. The CDR3, as DNA: TGTGCCAGCAGCTTAGATCTGACAGGAGCCTACGAGCAGTACTTC.

About this clone itself: One end of the junction fails to match germline, which may point to a read error. The chain employs TRBV5-1 and TRBJ2-5; weak D call: TRBD1 (5 bases). The CDR3 extends over 12 amino acids. Germline assignment: CDR1 SGHRS and CDR2 YFSETQ. The CDR3 region has the DNA TGCGCCAGCAGCTTTCAAAGGGGCCCAAGGGACTTC. Residues: CASSFQRGPRDF. Supplemented by reference TRBV5-1 and TRBJ2-5, the full variable domain reads KAGVTQTPRYLIKTRGQQVTLSCSPISGHRSVSWYQQTPGQGLQFLFEYFSETQRNKGNFPGRFSGRQFSNSRSEMNVSTLELGDSALYLCASSFQRGPRDFGPGTRLLVL.

This rearrangement joins TRBV2 to TRBJ1-5; D perhaps matches TRBD1 (6 bases). The CDR3 has 14 amino acids. V gave up 5 bases and J gave up 5 bases, with 13 bases separating them. Germline loops: CDR1 SNHLY, CDR2 FYNNEI. CDR3 loop: CASSIQGWDQPQHF. The CDR3 DNA sequence: TGTGCCAGCAGTATACAGGGATGGGATCAGCCCCAGCATTTT.

The chain is built from TRBV7-2 and TRBJ1-1; D remains unclear. V lost 1 base and J lost 0, with 9 bases in between. Germline loops: CDR1 SGHTA, CDR2 FQGNSA. The CDR3 consists of 15 residues. This CDR3 reads CASSLDRAMNTEAFF. Here the CDR3 DNA reads TGTGCCAGCAGCTTAGACAGAGCTATGAACACTGAAGCTTTCTTT. Full variable domain (missing parts from reference TRBV7-2 and TRBJ1-1): GAGVSQSPSNKVTEKGKDVELRCDPISGHTALYWYRQSLGQGLEFLIYFQGNSAPDKSGLPSDRFSAERTGGSVSTLTIQRTQQEDSAVYLCASSLDRAMNTEAFFGQGTRLTVV.

This rearrangement joins TRBV6-5 to TRBJ2-7; TRBD2 matches at 12 bases. The V segment lost 4 bases and the J segment 1 base; nucleotides outside the gene matches: 5. The CDR3 length is 16 residues. From germline, CDR1 is MNHEY and CDR2 SVGAGI. The CDR3 spells CASSFLLAGGSYEQYF. The CDR3 nucleotides are TGTGCCAGCAGTTTTCTACTAGCGGGGGGATCCTACGAGCAGTACTTC.

This chain links TRBV11-2 with TRBJ1-2, with D possibly matching TRBD1 (5 bases). The length of the CDR3 is 13 residues. The V end lost 3 bases, the J end lost 7 bases, and 12 bases lay between the germline ends. The germline V gene encodes CDR1 SGHAT and CDR2 FQNNGV. CDR3 protein: CASSFGGGSGYTF. DNA for the CDR3: TGTGCCAGCAGCTTCGGGGGGGGGTCTGGCTACACCTTC.

This clone was seen a few times. This chain links TRBV30 with TRBJ2-4, with D maybe TRBD1 (5 bases). Germline lookup yields CDR1 GTSNPN and CDR2 SVGIG (reference sequence). CDR3 length: 15 residues. V was trimmed by 3 bases and J by 7 bases, leaving 19 bases between them. Here the CDR3 reads CAWSPAGRLDNIQYF. The CDR3 DNA follows: TGTGCCTGGAGCCCTGCAGGGCGGCTCGATAACATTCAGTACTTC.

Here the CDR3 DNA reads TGCGCCAGCAGCCAAGGAGATGGGACAGATGTCTATGGCTACACCTTC. Residues: CASSQGDGTDVYGYTF. The chain carries TRBV4-1 and TRBJ1-2; 7 bases are shared with TRBD1. Germline loops: CDR1 MGHRA, CDR2 YSYEKL. The CDR3 runs to 16 residues. The V segment lost 1 base and the J segment 4 bases; nucleotides outside the gene matches: 9.

This clone has a handful of counts. The rearrangement uses TRBV4-1 and TRBJ2-5; D might be TRBD1 (5 bases). Trimming took off 3 bases at V and 3 bases at J, with 8 bases between the two ends. Germline lookup yields CDR1 MGHRA and CDR2 YSYEKL. The CDR3 extends over 13 amino acids. CDR3 sequence: CASSQGQKETQYF. The CDR3 coding sequence is TGCGCCAGCAGCCAGGGGCAAAAAGAGACCCAGTACTTC.

This clone appeared a few times. This chain uses TRBV29-1 with TRBJ1-4; tentative D call: TRBD1 (6 bases). The ends were cut back, 5 bases at V and 2 bases at J, with 21 bases in the middle. The germline CDR1 and CDR2 sequences are SQVTM and ANQGSEA. The CDR3 covers 17 residues. CDR3 amino acids: CSVPQPGGRSTNEKLFF. The CDR3 coding sequence is TGCAGCGTTCCCCAACCGGGGGGCCGGTCCACTAATGAAAAACTGTTTTTT.

The chain uses TRBV6-1 and TRBJ2-7, with 12 nucleotides matching TRBD2. This CDR3 comprises 14 residues. Trimming cost V 6 bases and J 3 bases; bases outside gene matches: 3. CDR1 and CDR2 from the germline V gene are MNHNS and SASEGT. CDR3 nucleotides: TGTGCCAGCAGGCTAGCGGGGGGGCTCTACGAGCAGTACTTC. Translated: CASRLAGGLYEQYF.

In this sample, this clone turned up a few times. The V call is TRBV7-9, the J call TRBJ1-4; TRBD1 is a possible D gene (6 bases). CDR1 and CDR2 from the germline V gene are SEHNR and FQNEAQ (reference sequence). V dropped 1 base and J dropped 8 bases, with 8 bases sitting between them. The CDR3 totals 13 residues. CDR3 in amino acids: CASSLGGLEKLFF. CDR3 nucleotide sequence: TGTGCCAGCAGCTTAGGGGGGCTAGAAAAACTGTTTTTT.

V usage is TRBV6-6 and J usage is TRBJ2-3, with 12 bases aligning to TRBD2. The V segment lost 4 bases and the J segment 4 bases; nucleotides outside the gene matches: 6. Germline loops: CDR1 MNHNY, CDR2 SVGAGI (reference sequence). This CDR3 contains 16 residues. CDR3 amino acids: CASSLRLAGAPDTQYF. The CDR3 nucleotides are TGTGCCAGCAGTTTACGACTAGCGGGAGCCCCAGATACGCAGTATTTT.

As concerns this clone: Other nucleotide sequences in the sample specify the same CDR3. V usage is TRBV6-5 and J usage is TRBJ2-1; TRBD2 matches 12 bases. This CDR3 spans 16 amino acids. Trimming removed 0 bases from V and 6 bases from J; junction bases left unmatched: 3. The germline V gene encodes CDR1 MNHEY and CDR2 SVGAGI. The CDR3 loop reads CASSYSRLAGVNEQFF. The CDR3, as DNA: TGTGCCAGCAGTTACTCTAGACTAGCGGGAGTCAATGAGCAGTTCTTC.

The V gene is TRBV6-1, the J gene TRBJ1-4; D gene ambiguous. This CDR3 is 15 amino acids long. Trimming shortened V by 5 bases and J by 7 bases, and 17 bases separated the two germline ends. The germline V gene encodes CDR1 MNHNS and CDR2 SASEGT. CDR3 DNA: TGTGCCAGCAGTCGGGTTGGCGGGTCCGGTGAAAAACTGTTTTTT. This gives the protein CASSRVGGSGEKLFF.

The rearrangement joins TRBV6-9 to TRBJ1-5; D is undetermined. CDR3 size: 15 residues. The V and J ends lost 4 bases and 4 bases respectively, with 14 bases between them. From germline, CDR1 is MNHGY and CDR2 SVAAGI. The CDR3 nucleotides are TGTGCCAGCAGTTTCCGGGAGGGTCCTAATCAGCCCCAGCATTTT. It is translated as CASSFREGPNQPQHF.

V gene TRBV2 combines with J gene TRBJ2-7; TRBD1 aligns across 7 bases. CDR3 length: 14 amino acids. Per germline, CDR1 SNHLY and CDR2 FYNNEI. V was clipped by 6 bases and J by 1 base; unmatched bases: 6. CDR3 region: CASRPGTASYEQYF. In nucleotides, the CDR3 is TGTGCCAGCAGGCCCGGGACAGCGTCCTACGAGCAGTACTTC.

This clone was detected only a few times. The chain carries TRBV2 and TRBJ1-2; the match to TRBD1 covers 8 bases. The length of the CDR3 is 14 residues. J gave up 0 bases and V 4 bases, and 1 base lay outside the gene matches. Germline CDR1 and CDR2: SNHLY and FYNNEI. The CDR3, as DNA: TGTGCCAGCAGTGGGGACAGGACTAACTATGGCTACACCTTC. The encoded protein is CASSGDRTNYGYTF.

The gene calls are TRBV5-1 and TRBJ1-4; TRBD1 might be the D (6 bases). The length of the CDR3 is 18 residues. Germline V gives CDR1 SGHRS, CDR2 YFSETQ. V lost 2 bases to trimming and J lost 2 bases, with 19 bases between them. The CDR3 bases are TGCGCCAGCAGCTTTAACGGGGGGCTGGTGCTCACTAATGAAAAACTGTTTTTT. As protein: CASSFNGGLVLTNEKLFF.

This rearrangement joins TRBV5-4 to TRBJ2-5; 9 nucleotides line up with TRBD1. Germline V lookup: CDR1 SGHNT, CDR2 YYREEE (reference sequence). CDR3 length: 13 residues. The ends lost 4 bases at V and 5 bases at J; junction bases unmatched: 3. The CDR3 loop is CASSLGQGETQYF. CDR3 nucleotide sequence: TGTGCCAGCAGCCTTGGACAGGGGGAGACCCAGTACTTC.